This T cell receptor (beta chain) was captured in a study of OX40 agonist ivuxolimab in advanced cancers. In the study overall: Anti-PD-1, anti-PD-L1 or anti-CTLA-4 therapy given earlier was allowed, and approximately 40% had some.

V gave up 4 bases and J gave up 6 bases; unmatched junction bases: 2. This CDR3 comprises 13 residues. The germline gives CDR1 MGHRA, CDR2 YSYEKL. Assay used: immunoSEQ multiplex PCR; TCRdb lists only in-frame clones, some missing. The sample holds roughly 91,000 clones, approximately 95% seen once. This chain uses TRBV4-1 with TRBJ2-1; TRBD2 agrees at 8 bases. Sequencing used CD4+ or CD8+ T cells sorted from blood, obtained in a trial of the OX40 agonist ivuxolimab. The TCR was taken from an adult with an advanced solid tumor such as melanoma, head and neck, liver or kidney cancer. The CDR3 region has the DNA TGCGCCAGCAGCCCCGGGACTAGCAATGAGCAGTTCTTC. Its protein product is CASSPGTSNEQFF.